One T cell receptor (beta chain) is described in this entry. V dropped 2 bases and J dropped 2 bases, with 20 bases sitting between them. The CDR3 is made up of 18 amino acids. Germline V gene data show CDR1 as SNHLY and CDR2 as FYNNEI. This record comes from a study of blood T cell repertoires in COVID-19. Background on the study: The analysed material was cDNA or gDNA that came from T cells, B-cell-depleted T cells, or PBMCs.

TCRdb keeps only in-frame clones here, not all; method: immunoSEQ multiplex PCR. This sample carries around 140,000 clones, approximately 90% of them seen once, and the ten largest clones take less than 20%. The sequenced material came from peripheral blood. V is TRBV2 and J is TRBJ2-3; D uncertain. The TCR sequence derives from a man aged 45-65 years with active or convalescent COVID-19. CDR3 sequence reads: CASSEQVGPGFATDTQYF. The CDR3 nucleotides read TGTGCCAGCAGTGAACAAGTTGGTCCCGGGTTTGCCACAGATACGCAGTATTTT.